The rows below give T cell receptor beta chains drawn from one sample of a study of human T cells and chemical hapten exposure. MiXCR was run by TCRdb on the RACE reads, yielding one entry per CDR3 protein. The table includes about 120,000 distinct CDR3 sequences, 11% detected once. The specimen comprised whole blood, sampled in connection with sensitization to the hapten diphenylcyclopropenone (DPC). These receptors all stem from a woman between 45 and 60 years old with alopecia areata. Some clones in this sample may be carry-over from other donors' samples. The CDR3 runs from the conserved cysteine through the conserved F or W. A D gene is named only where the DNA matches it firmly. Clone size is shown for a subset of rows, as once, few, many or a class of expanded clone.

CDR3nt: TGCAGTGCTAGATCCTCAGCGGGGTTGACAGATACGCAGTATTTT; CDR3aa: CSARSSAGLTDTQYF; v_gene: TRBV20-1; j_gene: TRBJ2-3; abundance: few; d_gene: TRBD2
CDR3nt: TGTGCCAGCAGGGGGACTAGCTGGGCAGATACGCAGTATTTT; CDR3aa: CASRGTSWADTQYF; v_gene: TRBV2; j_gene: TRBJ2-3; abundance: .; d_gene: TRBD2
CDR3nt: TGTGCCAGCAGTACTGACAGGGACTATGGCTACACCTTC; CDR3aa: CASSTDRDYGYTF; v_gene: TRBV12-3/TRBV12-4; j_gene: TRBJ1-2; abundance: .; d_gene: TRBD1
CDR3nt: TGTGCCAGCAGCCAAGACAGCCGGGAAGAGCAGTACTTC; CDR3aa: CASSQDSREEQYF; v_gene: TRBV3-1; j_gene: TRBJ2-7; abundance: .; d_gene: .
CDR3nt: TGTGCCAGCAGCCAGGGCAGTTCCAACTACGAGCAGTACTTC; CDR3aa: CASSQGSSNYEQYF; v_gene: TRBV14; j_gene: TRBJ2-7; abundance: .; d_gene: .
CDR3nt: TGTGCCATCAGTGGACTAGGCATGTCAGATACGCAGTATTTT; CDR3aa: CAISGLGMSDTQYF; v_gene: TRBV10-3; j_gene: TRBJ2-3; abundance: many; d_gene: .
CDR3nt: TGTGCCAGCAGCCAGCAGGGTCCCGGGGAGCTGTTTTTT; CDR3aa: CASSQQGPGELFF; v_gene: TRBV3-1; j_gene: TRBJ2-2; abundance: .; d_gene: .
CDR3nt: TGTGCCAGCAGTTCGACGCGGGAGCAGTACTTC; CDR3aa: CASSSTREQYF; v_gene: TRBV6-2/TRBV6-3; j_gene: TRBJ2-7; abundance: few; d_gene: .
CDR3nt: TGTGCCACCAGTGAAGGGGAAGAAAATCAGCCCCAGCATTTT; CDR3aa: CATSEGEENQPQHF; v_gene: TRBV24-1; j_gene: TRBJ1-5; abundance: few; d_gene: .
CDR3nt: TGTGCCAGCAGCCCTGGACAGGGTTTGGAGACCCAGTACTTC; CDR3aa: CASSPGQGLETQYF; v_gene: TRBV12-3/TRBV12-4; j_gene: TRBJ2-5; abundance: many; d_gene: TRBD1
CDR3nt: TGTGCCAGCAGTTACTCGGAACAACGTAATTCACCCCTCCACTTT; CDR3aa: CASSYSEQRNSPLHF; v_gene: TRBV6-6; j_gene: TRBJ1-6; abundance: few; d_gene: .
CDR3nt: TGCAGTGCTACTTCAACCGGCGAGGGACAAGAGACCCAGTACTTC; CDR3aa: CSATSTGEGQETQYF; v_gene: TRBV20-1; j_gene: TRBJ2-5; abundance: many; d_gene: .
CDR3nt: TGTGCCAGCAGTTACTCGAGTCGAAACACTGAAGCTTTCTTT; CDR3aa: CASSYSSRNTEAFF; v_gene: TRBV6-2/TRBV6-3; j_gene: TRBJ1-1; abundance: many; d_gene: .
CDR3nt: TGTGCCATCAGTGTTGGCAGCGGCAACACAGATACGCAGTATTTT; CDR3aa: CAISVGSGNTDTQYF; v_gene: TRBV10-3; j_gene: TRBJ2-3; abundance: .; d_gene: .
CDR3nt: TGTGCCAGCAGCCTCGGACTAGGCAAGACCACAGATACGCAGTATTTT; CDR3aa: CASSLGLGKTTDTQYF; v_gene: TRBV9; j_gene: TRBJ2-3; abundance: many; d_gene: TRBD2
CDR3nt: TGCGCCAGCAGCCAAGACGGCAGGGGTGCAGATACGCAGTATTTT; CDR3aa: CASSQDGRGADTQYF; v_gene: TRBV4-1; j_gene: TRBJ2-3; abundance: many; d_gene: .
CDR3nt: TGTGCCAGCAGACAGGGGGCGAACACTGAAGCTTTCTTT; CDR3aa: CASRQGANTEAFF; v_gene: TRBV12-3/TRBV12-4; j_gene: TRBJ1-1; abundance: many; d_gene: TRBD1
CDR3nt: TGCGCCAGGGGGGAAGGGCTTTTCTTAGGAATTCAGTACTTC; CDR3aa: CARGEGLFLGIQYF; v_gene: TRBV23-1; j_gene: TRBJ2-4; abundance: many; d_gene: .
CDR3nt: TGCAGCGTTGAAGGGATGATGGACACAGATACGCAGTATTTT; CDR3aa: CSVEGMMDTDTQYF; v_gene: TRBV29-1; j_gene: TRBJ2-3; abundance: many; d_gene: .
CDR3nt: TGTGCCAGCAGTGTAGATCAAGCTTTCTTT; CDR3aa: CASSVDQAFF; v_gene: TRBV2; j_gene: TRBJ1-1; abundance: few; d_gene: .
CDR3nt: TGTGCCAGCAGTCCCGGGGGGGGCGGGCACGAGCAGTACTTC; CDR3aa: CASSPGGGGHEQYF; v_gene: TRBV6-5; j_gene: TRBJ2-7; abundance: few; d_gene: TRBD2
CDR3nt: TGTGCCAGCAGTTTATCGGCGGCCACAGATACGCAGTATTTT; CDR3aa: CASSLSAATDTQYF; v_gene: TRBV12-3/TRBV12-4; j_gene: TRBJ2-3; abundance: .; d_gene: .
CDR3nt: TGTGCCATCAGTGAAATCAACTCCTACGAGCAGTACTTC; CDR3aa: CAISEINSYEQYF; v_gene: TRBV10-3; j_gene: TRBJ2-7; abundance: .; d_gene: .
CDR3nt: TGTGCCAGCAGAGAGTCTGCCGGGGAGCTGTTTTTT; CDR3aa: CASRESAGELFF; v_gene: TRBV28; j_gene: TRBJ2-2; abundance: many; d_gene: .
CDR3nt: TGTGCCAGCAGTACCCCAGGAGGGACGCAGTATTTT; CDR3aa: CASSTPGGTQYF; v_gene: TRBV28; j_gene: TRBJ2-3; abundance: many; d_gene: .
CDR3nt: TGTGCCAGCACGACGCGGACAGGCGGCACTGAAGCTTTCTTT; CDR3aa: CASTTRTGGTEAFF; v_gene: TRBV6-5; j_gene: TRBJ1-1; abundance: .; d_gene: TRBD1
CDR3nt: TGCGCCAGCAGCCAAGGTGGCGTATACAATGAGCAGTTCTTC; CDR3aa: CASSQGGVYNEQFF; v_gene: TRBV4-3; j_gene: TRBJ2-1; abundance: .; d_gene: .
CDR3nt: TGCAGCGTGGGGCGCCTAGTCAATGAGCAGTTCTTC; CDR3aa: CSVGRLVNEQFF; v_gene: TRBV29-1; j_gene: TRBJ2-1; abundance: few; d_gene: .
CDR3nt: TGTGCCAGCAGCCAAATTTCGACAGTTGGTAATGAAAAACTGTTTTTT; CDR3aa: CASSQISTVGNEKLFF; v_gene: TRBV3-1; j_gene: TRBJ1-4; abundance: .; d_gene: .
CDR3nt: TGTGCCAGCAGTTACACGGGGGGAAATCAGCCCCAGCATTTT; CDR3aa: CASSYTGGNQPQHF; v_gene: TRBV6-2/TRBV6-3; j_gene: TRBJ1-5; abundance: .; d_gene: .
CDR3nt: TGCAGTGTTGGACTAGCGGGAGGGGGTCAGTTCTTC; CDR3aa: CSVGLAGGGQFF; v_gene: TRBV20-1; j_gene: TRBJ2-1; abundance: .; d_gene: TRBD2
CDR3nt: TGTGCCAGCAGGACTTCGACTAGCACAGATACGCAGTATTTT; CDR3aa: CASRTSTSTDTQYF; v_gene: TRBV2; j_gene: TRBJ2-3; abundance: few; d_gene: .
CDR3nt: TGTGCCAGCAGCCAAGAGTTGTGGGGAAGAGCTTTCTTT; CDR3aa: CASSQELWGRAFF; v_gene: TRBV3-1; j_gene: TRBJ1-1; abundance: few; d_gene: .
CDR3nt: TGTGCCAGCAGTTCGACAGGGGAGGCGTCTGAGCAGTTCTTC; CDR3aa: CASSSTGEASEQFF; v_gene: TRBV6-2/TRBV6-3; j_gene: TRBJ2-1; abundance: few; d_gene: TRBD1
CDR3nt: TGTGCCAGCAGTTACTCAGTCGCAGGGGGTGACGAGCAGTACTTC; CDR3aa: CASSYSVAGGDEQYF; v_gene: TRBV6-6; j_gene: TRBJ2-7; abundance: .; d_gene: TRBD1
CDR3nt: TGTGCCAGTGCGGGCTCCTACAATGAGCAGTTCTTC; CDR3aa: CASAGSYNEQFF; v_gene: TRBV4-2; j_gene: TRBJ2-1; abundance: .; d_gene: .
CDR3nt: TGTGCCAGCAGCCTCGACAGGGTCAATCAGCCCCAGCATTTT; CDR3aa: CASSLDRVNQPQHF; v_gene: TRBV7-9; j_gene: TRBJ1-5; abundance: many; d_gene: TRBD1